The 5 T cell receptor beta chains reported below all come from one sample, sequenced in a study of cytomegalovirus exposure and HLA in healthy donors. PCR was performed using 60 Vbeta and 13 Jbeta primers. TCRdb's table, derived via immunoSEQ multiplex PCR, lists solely in-frame clones and lacks some. The sample lists about 160,000 clones, 70% to 80% occurring once. What was sequenced was PBMCs. These receptor sequences come from a woman between 45 and 60 years old in good health and CMV-seronegative.

The chain links TRBV27 to TRBJ2-7; D not resolved. With 0 bases removed from V and 6 bases from J, the gap between germline ends came to 9 bases. CDR1 and CDR2 from the germline V gene are MNHEY and SMNVEV (reference sequence). The CDR3 contains 13 residues. CDR3 amino acids: CASSLSRGSEQYF. The DNA for the CDR3 is TGTGCCAGCAGTTTATCTCGTGGCTCCGAGCAGTACTTC.

The V call is TRBV2, the J call TRBJ2-1, with no clear D. There are 14 residues in the CDR3. With 2 bases removed from V and 8 bases from J, the gap between germline ends came to 13 bases. Germline V gives CDR1 SNHLY, CDR2 FYNNEI. The CDR3 DNA reads TGTGCCAGCAGTGAATTGCCCCCAACGGATGAGCAGTTCTTC. This sequence encodes CASSELPPTDEQFF.

This clone showed up just a few times. This rearrangement joins TRBV20-1 to TRBJ1-1; 7 nucleotides agree with TRBD1. CDR3 length: 11 amino acids. Germline loops: CDR1 DFQATT, CDR2 SNEGSKA (reference sequence). Germline trimming cut 5 bases from V and 9 bases from J; bases unmatched to any gene: 6. The CDR3 here is CSAGGQVKAFF. Here the CDR3 DNA reads TGCAGTGCTGGAGGACAGGTAAAAGCTTTCTTT.

This clone was seen a few times. J is TRBJ2-7 and V is TRBV13; 7 bases align to TRBD1. Germline lookup yields CDR1 PRHDT and CDR2 FYEKMQ (reference sequence). There are 15 residues in the CDR3. V was clipped by 1 base and J by 0 bases; unmatched bases: 3. This CDR3 is CASSLEGDSSYEQYF. The CDR3 DNA reads TGTGCCAGCAGCTTAGAGGGGGACAGCTCCTACGAGCAGTACTTC.

This rearrangement joins TRBV7-9 to TRBJ2-2; 7 bases agree with TRBD1. After removal of 7 bases from V and 6 bases from J, the junction contained 17 bases not matched to a gene. Germline values: CDR1 SEHNR, CDR2 FQNEAQ (reference sequence). CDR3 length equals 17 residues. The CDR3 protein is CASTTQTGTVGSGELFF. CDR3 coding DNA: TGTGCCAGCACGACCCAGACCGGGACAGTAGGGTCCGGGGAGCTGTTTTTT.